This T cell receptor beta chain was profiled in a study of STAT5B mutations in CD4+ large granular lymphocyte leukemia. About this clone: Antigen: not known.

Study-wide points: Patient CD4-sorted repertoires looked more clonal than healthy CD4+ repertoires, even without putative leukemic clones. Top patient clones used TRBV06 genes more often: 8/27 versus 2/35 in controls.

Trimming stripped 3 bases from V and 1 base from J, with 10 bases between. In germline, CDR1 is SGHAT, CDR2 FQNNGV. CDR3 length: 14 amino acids. Produced via immunoSEQ multiplex PCR; TCRdb's table is partial and in-frame only. The sample comprises roughly 40,000 clones, 80% to 90% of which are singletons, and 2% to 3% rests with the top ten. Healthy controls were blood donor buffy coats. The genes are TRBV11-2 and TRBJ2-7; D is perhaps TRBD1 (5 bases). Material for sequencing was CD4+ T cells from blood buffy coats. This clonotype was sampled from a human donor in good health. Written as DNA, the CDR3 is TGTGCCAGCAGCTTTCAGACAGTATCCTACGAGCAGTACTTC. This codes for CASSFQTVSYEQYF. Full variable domain (outside the CDR3, taken from reference TRBV11-2 and TRBJ2-7): EAGVAQSPRYKIIEKRQSVAFWCNPISGHATLYWYQQILGQGPKLLIQFQNNGVVDDSQLPKDRFSAERLKGVDSTLKIQPAKLEDSAVYLCASSFQTVSYEQYFGPGTRLTVT.